Detailed here is one T cell receptor beta chain. Its antigen is not yet known. This clone may be a read error of a much larger clone one base away. To prepare the library, multiplex PCR was applied. Sequencer: Illumina HiSeq 4000. To build TCR beta libraries, CDR3 regions were amplified by Arm-PCR using iRepertoire HTBI primers. Before sequencing, the PCR products went through gel purification. As for the authors' bioinformatics: Gene usage analysis of CDR3 amino acid clonotypes used the 60 to 75 TRBV and 14 to 15 TRBJ segments found across samples. Filtered high-quality paired reads were merged into contigs using COPE and FqMerger. BLAST was used to align contigs to the IMGT TRBV, TRBD and TRBJ reference genes, and CDR3 was defined following IMGT. Any clonotype with a frequency above 0.1% was classified as a highly expanded clone. Shannon entropy was used to measure repertoire diversity, and the Gini coefficient was used to measure V-J evenness. A clonotype was considered public if more than one individual shared it. TCRdb applied fastp at Q25 and MiXCR to the public reads, then kept only in-frame beta chains. All rows with the same CDR3 protein become a single entry with the most common DNA and genes. The V and J calls and clone size come from TCRdb's table, not from the authors' own analysis. The table for this sample lists about 370,000 distinct CDR3 sequences; around 15% of them were counted only once. Clones ranked in the top ten supply 20% to 25% of the sample.

The data stem from a study of regulatory T cells in long-lasting Graves disease (dated by TCRdb to about 2021). Some background on the complete study: Antithyroid drugs had been taken for less than 3 months by newly diagnosed Graves' disease patients. Peripheral blood TCR sequencing and RNA sequencing compared persistent Graves' disease patients with newly diagnosed Graves' disease patients. The study took place in China and was registered as a clinical trial. A total of around 35 samples underwent TCR sequencing: some 13 from persistent and roughly 20 from newly diagnosed Graves' disease patients.

What this sample's time point label stands for: newly diagnosed GD, antithyroid drugs for less than 3 months. RNA was extracted from PBMCs in TRIzol for both TCR sequencing and RNA sequencing. The diagnosis of Graves' disease followed American Thyroid Association guidelines. Patients for the study were recruited at an endocrinology department in Xi'an, China. Each patient gave roughly 8.4 milliliters of peripheral blood, collected in an EDTA anticoagulant tube. Ficoll Paque Plus density gradient separation was used to isolate PBMCs, and no further T cell sorting was performed. RNA quality was checked with an Agilent 2100 Bioanalyzer and agarose gel, and concentration with a NanoDrop 2000. CDR1 and CDR2, looked up from the germline V gene, are SGHTA and FQGNSA. The CDR3 covers 14 residues, taking in both the cysteine and the phenylalanine. The CDR3 DNA has 42 bases and is translated from base 1. On the study overall, not on this receptor specifically: Compared with newly diagnosed patients, persistent Graves' disease patients had lower TCR Shannon entropy and fewer highly expanded clones, which suggests clonal expansion. Patients with persistent disease shared more public clonotypes (approximately 2,500) than newly diagnosed patients did (approximately 990). The study examined only peripheral blood because the primary lesion, thyroid tissue, could not be accessed. The authors acknowledged the small sample size as a limitation that may reduce accuracy. Only the TCR beta chain was sequenced and analyzed. TRBV28, TRBJ1-2 and TRBJ2-5 were preferentially used in persistent disease, while TRBV20-1 and TRBJ2-1 were favored in newly diagnosed disease.

The source material was peripheral blood mononuclear cells (PBMCs), sampled at new diagnosis, from a patient treated with antithyroid drugs. The V and J segments used are TRBV7-2 and TRBJ2-2, and perhaps TRBD2 as D gene, on 6 matching bases. This TCR came from a female donor with Graves disease. The nucleotide sequence reads as follows: TGTGCCAGCAACCAGGAGTCGAACACCGGGGGGCTGTTTTTT. Its amino acids are CASNQESNTGGLFF.